This TCR beta chain is from a study of blood T cells in healthy people across ages. Study overall: Roughly one uniquely barcoded beta molecule per two T cells was captured. Overall study findings and caveats: With age, beta diversity per million T cells declined roughly linearly, significantly by roughly 40. Researchers said unsorted PBMCs prevented a conclusive naive versus antigen-experienced comparison.

A second PCR of 7 to 11 cycles used a sample-barcoded 5' primer and a J-beta primer mix. One entry per CDR3 protein, called by TCRdb with MiXCR from the 5' RACE reads. Of hundreds of thousands of distinct CDR3 sequences listed, 25% to 30% are singletons. The CDR3 runs to 14 residues. V was clipped by 6 bases and J by 7 bases; unmatched bases: 5. CDR1 and CDR2 from the germline V gene are SQVTM and ANQGSEA. At least ten counts were recorded for this clonotype. The antigen remains unidentified. The sequence was obtained from a woman older than 75 in good health. The specimen was blood. V is TRBV29-1 and J is TRBJ2-2, with TRBD2 matching over 13 bases. Here the CDR3 DNA reads TGCAGCGTCGGGACTAGCGGGGTCTTCGGGGAGCTGTTTTTT. It codes for CSVGTSGVFGELFF.